This T cell receptor (beta chain) was obtained from a study of shared clonotypes between healthy human individuals (dated by TCRdb to the early 2020s). In terms of the full investigation: The cohort included a few men and a couple of women between 18 and 49 years of age. The study deeply sequenced blood TCR repertoires of about 5 healthy adults to estimate repertoire size and the extent of clonotype sharing between individuals. Each donor's leukapheresis produced roughly between about 0.9 and 9.5 billion PBMCs. To increase sequencing depth and limit assay-specific biases, different laboratories used diverse techniques to prepare libraries and sequence TCR repertoires. Per donor, three plates each were used for CD4 naive and CD4 memory, two for CD8 naive, and one for CD8 memory.

The donors were healthy, HIV-negative adults who had no recently reported acute infections or vaccinations. All donors were Caucasian adults living in Nashville, Tennessee, USA. Magnetic negative selection was used to enrich CD4+ T cells, after which naive cells were positively selected on CD45RA and the negative fraction became the memory subset. Blood was collected by leukapheresis, and PBMCs were isolated by Ficoll-Histopaque density gradient centrifugation and then cryopreserved in liquid nitrogen vapor phase. Purity and quantity of every magnetically sorted T cell population were checked by analytical flow cytometry. Genomic DNA was isolated from each sorted fraction and quantified by UV absorbance on a Nanodrop 2000c. This clone turned up a few times. This receptor's antigen is unknown. Nothing much larger sits one base from this clone, and base qualities are not available. Including the terminal cysteine and phenylalanine, the CDR3 comprises 14 residues. Only the CDR3 DNA is retained, 42 bases long and in frame from the first base. Ends trimmed: V by 6 bases, J by 2 bases; bases unmatched to a gene: 4. Per the germline V gene (reference sequence), MNHEY is the CDR1 and SMNVEV is the CDR2.

The full study reports these points: Incomplete sequencing was indicated by rarefaction of sorted-subset datasets, despite the large sequencing depth. Naive subsets generally had larger estimated clonotype richness than memory subsets. Compared with non-shared clonotypes, clonotypes shared by all four sorted-subset donors had higher generation probabilities. Sampling was restricted to blood, and TCR repertoires in tissues likely differ from the TCR repertoires found in blood. Across a handful of donors, roughly 5% of naive CD4, over 3% of naive CD8, under 2.5% of memory CD4, and approximately 0.42% of memory CD8 clonotypes were shared. Because the study included only a small number of donors, the genetic and exposure-history diversity represented was limited. Pairwise subsampling indicated that sequencing depth was expected to affect the degree of clonotype sharing among donors.

Using the deep immunoSEQ assay, multiplex PCR amplified TCR CDR3 regions from genomic DNA. Extracted genomic DNA from each cell subset was distributed evenly across all wells of several immunoSEQ 96-well plates, and each plate was treated as a replicate. Each replicate PCR for sorted subsets received about 180 ng genomic DNA, equal to about 30,000 T cell genomes. Purified libraries were measured with a Qubit 3.0 fluorometer, size-checked on a Bioanalyzer 2100, and measured again with the KAPA Library Quantification kit. Every immunoSEQ 96-well plate was sequenced on a dedicated single-read 150-cycle Illumina NextSeq 550 flow cell. The original methods were these. Because the immunoSEQ output included only junctional sequences and no quality scores, the filtering could not be the same as the filtering used for full-length reads. Sequences were annotated with PyIR, a Python wrapper for IgBLAST v1.9, using IMGT germline references to assign V/J genes and CDR3. Reads were filtered out if the reads had weak V/J assignments (E-value above 1e-6), no CDR3, stop codons, out-of-frame junctions, or ambiguous translated residues. V3J clonotypes were defined as sequences sharing an identical inferred V gene, J gene, and CDR3 amino acid sequence. To compute the percentage overlap between repertoires, the number of shared unique clonotypes was divided by the size of the smaller repertoire. RTK rarefaction, the Chao1 estimator, and Recon v2.1 estimates of unobserved clonotypes were used to assess repertoire richness. For all TCRbeta clonotypes obtained by the gDNA method from several donors, generation probabilities were computed with OLGA. The immuneACCESS repertoire file appears here via TCRdb, limited to in-frame rearrangements. These files lack a portion of the clones; in checked studies, under half of the deficit traces to unresolved V genes, and the cause of the others is not known. For V, J and clone size, that table is used; D and trimming come from the DNA. The sample contains 150,000 to 200,000 clones, about 93% of them found a single time. Of the sample, about 0.07% falls within the top ten clones.

This TCR was sampled from a woman in her twenties or thirties in good health. The sample comprised naive CD4+ T cells sorted from blood. What the cell subset or site label conveys for this sample: CD45RA+ positively selected. This chain is built from TRBV27 and TRBJ1-2; 9 nucleotides in the junction match TRBD1. The DNA sequence is as follows: TGTGCCAGCAGACCGGGACAGGGAAACTATGGCTACACCTTC. This sequence encodes CASRPGQGNYGYTF.